The clone carrying this T cell receptor beta chain occurred a few times. What it binds is unknown. Clones were sequenced by immunoSEQ multiplex PCR, and TCRdb holds only the in-frame ones, with some missing. The sample has roughly 400,000 clones, 80% to 95% seen once. The record originates from a study of Ad26.COV2.S vaccination and SARS-CoV-2 variants. As for the study in general: In the study, Ad26.COV2.S was injected intramuscularly once, or twice 56 days apart.

Overall study findings and caveats: Responses of T cells in total may have been underestimated by the TCR breadth and depth analyses.

Treatment described: around 19 received Ad26.COV2.S at low or high dose, single or two shots; about 5 received placebo; per-sample allocation not given. Sampling happened 63 days after the first vaccine or placebo injection. The ends were cut back, 4 bases at V and 3 bases at J, with 9 bases in the middle. CDR3 length: 13 amino acids. The germline V gene encodes CDR1 LGHDT and CDR2 YNNKEL (reference sequence). The chain is built from TRBV3-1 (or the pseudogene TRBV3-2) and TRBJ1-1; no definite D call. This receptor was obtained from a person aged 18 to 59 who received the Ad26.COV2.S COVID-19 vaccine or a placebo. The source was peripheral blood, collected in a trial of Ad26.COV2.S vaccine versus placebo. The CDR3 coding sequence is TGTGCCAGCAGCCGTTGGAGGGACACTGAAGCTTTCTTT. Its protein is CASSRWRDTEAFF.